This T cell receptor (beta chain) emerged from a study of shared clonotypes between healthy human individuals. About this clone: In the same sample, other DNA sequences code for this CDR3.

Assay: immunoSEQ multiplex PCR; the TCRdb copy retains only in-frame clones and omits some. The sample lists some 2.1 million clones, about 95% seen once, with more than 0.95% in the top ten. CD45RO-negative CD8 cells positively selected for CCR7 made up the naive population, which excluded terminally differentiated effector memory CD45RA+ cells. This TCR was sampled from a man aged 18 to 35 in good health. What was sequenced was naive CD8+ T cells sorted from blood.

CDR3 protein: CASSLGGQGTYEQYF. The CDR3 coding sequence is TGTGCCAGCAGCTTAGGGGGGCAGGGGACCTACGAGCAGTACTTC. This chain uses TRBV7-9 with TRBJ2-7; maybe TRBD1 (6 bases). The CDR3 runs 15 residues. The germline V and J ends were trimmed by 1 base and 2 bases, with 12 bases remaining between them. Germline CDR1 is SEHNR and CDR2 is FQNEAQ (reference sequence).